The next 21 T cell receptor beta chains were all read from a single sample in a study of blood T cell repertoires in COVID-19. Using immunoSEQ multiplex PCR, the repertoire was profiled, and TCRdb retains in-frame clones only, with some absent. This table has around 500,000 clones, approximately 83% appearing once. What was sequenced was peripheral blood. The receptors come from a human donor in a cohort sampled during active COVID-19.

The V gene is TRBV18, the J gene TRBJ2-7; 8 bases fit TRBD2. V shed 0 bases, J shed 3 bases, and the junction held 4 bases outside the gene matches. This CDR3 contains 15 residues. The germline CDR1 and CDR2 sequences are KGHSH and LQKENI. The CDR3 region is CASSPPQRELYEQYF. The CDR3 region has the DNA TGTGCCAGCTCACCACCTCAGCGGGAGCTCTACGAGCAGTACTTC.

The chain has TRBV5-4 and TRBJ1-1, with 7 bases that match TRBD1. Trimming cost V 4 bases and J 2 bases; bases outside gene matches: 11. Germline V gene sequence: CDR1 SGHNT, CDR2 YYREEE (reference sequence). The CDR3 contains 16 residues. The DNA of the CDR3 is TGTGCCAGCAGCCGGGAGGGACAGACTTTAAACACTGAAGCTTTCTTT. It specifies CASSREGQTLNTEAFF.

V usage is TRBV4-1 and J usage is TRBJ1-1, with TRBD1 matching 7 bases. The junction had 8 bases not matched to a gene; V was cut back by 6 bases and J by 1 base. Germline V gene lookup returns CDR1 MGHRA and CDR2 YSYEKL. CDR3 size: 15 residues. The CDR3 region has the DNA TGCGCCAGCAGTCGACAGGGAAAGGGGAACACTGAAGCTTTCTTT. Translating it yields CASSRQGKGNTEAFF.

The chain links TRBV25-1 to TRBJ1-5; 10 positions match TRBD1. This CDR3 is 15 amino acids long. CDR1 is MGHDK, CDR2 SYGVNS, per germline. V was pared by 5 bases and J by 0 bases, with 1 base of the junction left unmatched. The CDR3 coding sequence is TGTGCCAGCAGTCGGGACAGGGGTAGCAATCAGCCCCAGCATTTT. This sequence encodes CASSRDRGSNQPQHF.

The V gene is TRBV4-1, the J gene TRBJ2-3; 14 nucleotides match TRBD2. Trimming at V came to 0 bases and at J to 6 bases, leaving 17 bases not matched to a gene. Per the germline V gene, CDR1 is MGHRA and CDR2 is YSYEKL. There are 21 residues in the CDR3. The CDR3 region has the DNA TGCGCCAGCAGCCAAGAAACAGGGGCGAGGACTAGCGGGAGGCTCGGGGATACGCAGTATTTT. This gives the protein CASSQETGARTSGRLGDTQYF.

This clone has just a few counts. Other nucleotide sequences from this sample produce the same CDR3. The V and J genes are TRBV7-9 and TRBJ1-4; 7 nucleotides match TRBD1. V shed 3 bases and J 5 bases; nucleotides not matched to a gene: 3. Germline V CDR1 and CDR2: SEHNR, FQNEAQ (reference sequence). The CDR3 spans 14 residues. The CDR3 protein is CASSLGTDNEKLFF. DNA of the CDR3: TGTGCCAGCAGCTTGGGGACAGACAATGAAAAACTGTTTTTT.

V and J are TRBV6-2 or TRBV6-3 and TRBJ2-1, with TRBD1 matching over 11 bases. The V gene's germline CDR1 is MNHEY and CDR2 SVGEGT. This CDR3 has 15 amino acids. With 6 bases clipped from V and 9 bases from J, the junction kept 10 bases outside the gene matches. The CDR3 sequence: CASSDPGQGVAEQFF. CDR3 nucleotide sequence: TGTGCCAGCAGCGATCCGGGACAGGGGGTAGCTGAGCAGTTCTTC.

The chain links TRBV5-1 to TRBJ1-1; a weak D match, TRBD1 (6 bases). The V gene lost 1 base and the J gene lost 1 base, with 11 bases spanning the gap. There are 15 residues in the CDR3. CDR1 SGHRS and CDR2 YFSETQ come from the germline V gene. CDR3 residues: CASSLRQEANTEAFF. DNA of the CDR3: TGCGCCAGCAGCTTGCGACAGGAAGCGAACACTGAAGCTTTCTTT.

The chain employs TRBV7-9 and TRBJ2-5; perhaps TRBD1 as D (6 bases). The CDR3 length is 17 residues. The germline gives CDR1 SEHNR, CDR2 FQNEAQ (reference sequence). Trimming took off 5 bases at V and 2 bases at J, with 21 bases between the two ends. The CDR3 DNA sequence: TGTGCCAGCAGCGTAGGGCGGGCAGGGGCTTTTCAAGAGACCCAGTACTTC. Translated, it gives CASSVGRAGAFQETQYF.

The chain has TRBV5-8 and TRBJ2-1; 8 bases agree with TRBD2. J gave up 5 bases and V 0 bases, and 4 bases lay outside the gene matches. Looked up from germline, CDR1 is SGHTS and CDR2 is YDEGEE. The CDR3 is 15 amino acids. CDR3 loop: CASSLEVAGNNEQFF. The DNA of the CDR3 is TGTGCCAGCAGCTTGGAGGTAGCGGGAAACAATGAGCAGTTCTTC.

V is TRBV30 and J is TRBJ1-5; 10 positions match TRBD1. Germline CDR1 is GTSNPN and CDR2 is SVGIG (reference sequence). The ends lost 5 bases at V and 5 bases at J; junction bases unmatched: 3. CDR3 size: 13 residues. CDR3 sequence: CAWGQGDHQPQHF. As DNA, the CDR3 is TGTGCCTGGGGACAGGGGGATCATCAGCCCCAGCATTTT.

CDR3 in DNA: TGCGCCAGCACCGCCCCGACAGGGTACTACGAGCAGTACTTC. This encodes CASTAPTGYYEQYF. The chain combines TRBV23-1 with TRBJ2-7, with TRBD1 identical over 7 bases. TRBV23-1 is identified as an open reading frame with a role that is uncertain. The CDR3 covers 14 residues. V was pared by 7 bases and J by 3 bases, with 9 bases of the junction left unmatched.

Written as DNA, the CDR3 is TGTGCCAGCAGCGCTCGGTTGTCTAGCTCCTATAATTCACCCCTCCACTTT. Encoded protein: CASSARLSSSYNSPLHF. The chain joins TRBV5-5 to TRBJ1-6; D unresolved. Germline V lookup: CDR1 SGHKS, CDR2 YYEKEE (reference sequence). Trimming took off 4 bases at V and 0 bases at J, with 14 bases between the two ends. The length of the CDR3 is 17 residues.

The chain employs TRBV6-1 and TRBJ1-3; D not certain. Between the trimmed V and J ends, which lost 1 base and 2 bases, there was a span of 12 bases. This CDR3 is built from 16 residues. Germline CDR1 and CDR2: MNHNS and SASEGT. For the CDR3, the DNA is TGTGCCAGCAGTGAAGTGAGGGCTTTGGCTGGAAACACCATATATTTT. This codes for CASSEVRALAGNTIYF.

V and J are TRBV5-1 and TRBJ2-5, with 10 bases fitting TRBD2. With V trimmed by 0 bases and J by 2 bases, 4 bases remained unmatched. The CDR3 extends over 16 amino acids. Germline CDR1 and CDR2: SGHRS and YFSETQ. The CDR3: CASSLGETSGQETQYF. In DNA form, the CDR3 reads TGCGCCAGCAGCTTGGGAGAGACTAGCGGGCAAGAGACCCAGTACTTC.

CDR3 coding DNA: TGTGCCAGCAGCGGGCCTTTTAGCACAGATACGCAGTATTTT. Translation: CASSGPFSTDTQYF. This chain links TRBV9 with TRBJ2-3; no reliable D call. The germline gives CDR1 SGDLS, CDR2 YYNGEE. This CDR3 comprises 14 residues. V lost 3 bases, J lost 0 bases, and 8 bases lay in between.

The rearrangement joins TRBV11-2 to TRBJ2-3, with 12 bases that match TRBD1. Germline CDR1 SGHAT, CDR2 FQNNGV. The length of the CDR3 is 20 residues. The V and J ends lost 0 bases and 2 bases, in that order; junction bases with no gene match: 12. This chain's CDR3 is CASSLDLGTGGGGDTDTQYF. The CDR3 DNA is TGTGCCAGCAGCTTAGATCTCGGGACAGGGGGCGGCGGAGACACAGATACGCAGTATTTT.

In this sample, this clone turned up a few times. The chain recombines TRBV10-3 with TRBJ1-3; a possible D gene is TRBD1 (6 bases). The CDR3 spans 16 residues. With 3 bases removed from V and 2 bases from J, the gap between germline ends came to 14 bases. The germline CDR1 and CDR2 sequences are ENHRY and SYGVKD. The CDR3, as DNA: TGTGCCATCAGTGAAGGGGGGGTTGAAGCTGGAAACACCATATATTTT. This sequence encodes CAISEGGVEAGNTIYF.

The V gene is TRBV6-2 or TRBV6-3, the J gene TRBJ2-3; possibly TRBD2 for D (6 bases). Trimming shortened V by 2 bases and J by 2 bases, and 11 bases separated the two germline ends. The CDR3 is made up of 15 amino acids. From germline, CDR1 is MNHEY and CDR2 SVGEGT. In DNA, the CDR3 is TGTGCCAGCAGTTACCCCGGCGGGGTCACAGATACGCAGTATTTT. It translates to CASSYPGGVTDTQYF.

This clone was counted only a few times. The V gene is TRBV7-2, the J gene TRBJ1-6, with 7 positions matching TRBD1. The germline gives CDR1 SGHTA, CDR2 FQGNSA. Trimming took 11 bases from V and 0 from J; bases not matched to a gene: 13. The CDR3 covers 17 residues. The CDR3 loop is CASTGNQGSSYNSPLHF. CDR3 bases: TGTGCCTCGACAGGGAATCAAGGGAGCTCCTATAATTCACCCCTCCACTTT. Together with reference TRBV7-2 and TRBJ1-6, the CDR3 gives the full variable domain: GAGVSQSPSNKVTEKGKDVELRCDPISGHTALYWYRQSLGQGLEFLIYFQGNSAPDKSGLPSDRFSAERTGGSVSTLTIQRTQQEDSAVYLCASTGNQGSSYNSPLHFGNGTRLTVT.

The V call is TRBV7-9, the J call TRBJ1-1; perhaps TRBD1 as D (5 bases). V lost 1 base and J 0 bases, leaving 9 bases between the germline ends. Germline V gene lookup returns CDR1 SEHNR and CDR2 FQNEAQ (reference sequence). This CDR3 comprises 15 residues. The CDR3 DNA is TGTGCCAGCAGCTTAGGAGAGACAGTGAACACTGAAGCTTTCTTT. Translation: CASSLGETVNTEAFF.